Presented here are 5 T cell receptor beta chains from one specimen sequenced in a study of OX40 agonist ivuxolimab in advanced cancers. The protocol was immunoSEQ multiplex PCR, while the TCRdb copy is restricted to in-frame clones and leaves out a portion. The top ten clones hold 7.6% of a sample with around 38,000 clones, 82% of them seen once. The sequencing here drew on CD4+ or CD8+ T cells sorted from blood, taken in a trial of the OX40 agonist ivuxolimab. Receptors originate from an adult with an advanced solid tumor such as melanoma, head and neck, liver or kidney cancer.

The V call is TRBV2, the J call TRBJ1-1; 9 bases align to TRBD1. Germline CDR1 reads SNHLY; CDR2 reads FYNNEI. J lost 4 bases, V lost 8 bases, and 8 bases had no gene match. The CDR3 consists of 14 residues. In DNA, the CDR3 is TGTGCCAGCGTAGAACAGGGGGCGAGCACTGAAGCTTTCTTT. Protein product: CASVEQGASTEAFF.

The chain is built from TRBV6-6 and TRBJ2-1; a possible D gene is TRBD1 (6 bases). Germline CDR1 is MNHNY and CDR2 is SVGAGI (reference sequence). The CDR3 is made up of 12 amino acids. Deletions cut 5 bases from V and 10 bases from J, with 12 bases between. CDR3 region: CASSPTGNEQFF. For the CDR3, the DNA is TGTGCCAGCAGTCCTACAGGGAACGAGCAGTTCTTC.

V gene TRBV6-5 combines with J gene TRBJ2-1; D is ambiguous. Trimming left V 5 bases short and J 6 bases short, with 8 bases between. Germline V gene data show CDR1 as MNHEY and CDR2 as SVGAGI. This CDR3 contains 12 residues. CDR3 in amino acids: CASSTHTNEQFF. CDR3 nucleotide sequence: TGTGCCAGCAGTACCCATACCAATGAGCAGTTCTTC.

In its sample, this clone was seen a few times. This chain links TRBV30 with TRBJ2-7, with 12 positions matching TRBD1. The germline gives CDR1 GTSNPN, CDR2 SVGIG (reference sequence). The CDR3 extends over 15 amino acids. V lost 2 bases, J lost 7 bases, and 9 bases stayed unmatched. CDR3 sequence (DNA): TGTGCCTGGAGTACCGGGACAGGGGGCTTGGGGGAGCAGTACTTC. Residues: CAWSTGTGGLGEQYF.

This clone was found a few times. The gene calls are TRBV9 and TRBJ2-1, with 7 bases identical to TRBD2. This CDR3 has 16 amino acids. Looked up from germline, CDR1 is SGDLS and CDR2 is YYNGEE. Trimming at V came to 0 bases and at J to 3 bases, leaving 6 bases not matched to a gene. Here the CDR3 DNA reads TGTGCCAGCAGCGTAGTTGTAGGACTAGGCTACAATGAGCAGTTCTTC. As protein: CASSVVVGLGYNEQFF.